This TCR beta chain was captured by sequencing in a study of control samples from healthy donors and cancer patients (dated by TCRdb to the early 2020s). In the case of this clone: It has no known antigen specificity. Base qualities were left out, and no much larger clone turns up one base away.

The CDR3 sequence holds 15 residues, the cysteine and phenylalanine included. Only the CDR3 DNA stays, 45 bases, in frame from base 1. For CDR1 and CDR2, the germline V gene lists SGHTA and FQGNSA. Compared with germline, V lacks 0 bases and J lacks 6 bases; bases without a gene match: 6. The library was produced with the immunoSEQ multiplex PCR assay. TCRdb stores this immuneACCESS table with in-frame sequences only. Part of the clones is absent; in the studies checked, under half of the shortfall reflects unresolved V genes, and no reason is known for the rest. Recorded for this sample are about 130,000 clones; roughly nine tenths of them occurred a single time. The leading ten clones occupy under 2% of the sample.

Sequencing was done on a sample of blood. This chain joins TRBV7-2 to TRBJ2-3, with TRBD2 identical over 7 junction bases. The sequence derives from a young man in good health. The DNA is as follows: TGTGCCAGCAGCTTAGCGAGCGGGGCCAGGGATACGCAGTATTTT. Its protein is CASSLASGARDTQYF. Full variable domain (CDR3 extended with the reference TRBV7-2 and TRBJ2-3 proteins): GAGVSQSPSNKVTEKGKDVELRCDPISGHTALYWYRQSLGQGLEFLIYFQGNSAPDKSGLPSDRFSAERTGGSVSTLTIQRTQQEDSAVYLCASSLASGARDTQYFGPGTRLTVL.